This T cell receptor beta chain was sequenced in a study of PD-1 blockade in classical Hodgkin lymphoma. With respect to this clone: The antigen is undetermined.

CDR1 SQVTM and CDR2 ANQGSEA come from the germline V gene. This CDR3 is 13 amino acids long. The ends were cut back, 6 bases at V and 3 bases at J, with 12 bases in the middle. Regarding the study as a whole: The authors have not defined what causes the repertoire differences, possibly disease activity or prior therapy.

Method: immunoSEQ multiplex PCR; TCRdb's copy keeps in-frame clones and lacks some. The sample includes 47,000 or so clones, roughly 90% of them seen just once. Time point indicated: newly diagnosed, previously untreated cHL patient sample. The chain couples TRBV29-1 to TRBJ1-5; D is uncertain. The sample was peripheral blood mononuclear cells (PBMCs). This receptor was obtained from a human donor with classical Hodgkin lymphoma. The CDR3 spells CSVESGFNQPQHF. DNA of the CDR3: TGCAGCGTAGAGTCAGGATTCAATCAGCCCCAGCATTTT.